The T cell receptor beta chain described here comes from a study of a mutant IDH1 vaccine in newly diagnosed glioma. Turning to the study itself: The initiation of vaccination occurred 4-6 weeks after radiotherapy alone, or with temozolomide cycles. Before enrollment, patients got radiotherapy alone, temozolomide alone, or mostly the combination. Findings and caveats of the study: Seemingly, pseudoprogression had no relation to changes in the top peripheral T cell clonotypes.

This clone was detected a few times. Its cognate antigen is unknown. The time point was: week 35, safety follow-up. A single vaccine dose contained 300 ug of mutant IDH1 20-mer peptide, and topical imiquimod was used with it. The assay was immunoSEQ multiplex PCR, and TCRdb's table has in-frame clones only and misses some. The data hold around 50,000 clones, with 80% to 85% observed a single time. The CDR3 covers 15 residues. The J segment lost 6 bases and the V segment lost 1 base, leaving 2 bases of the junction unmatched. Germline CDR1 SEHNR, CDR2 FQNEAQ (reference sequence). The V and J genes are TRBV7-9 and TRBJ2-2; 10 nucleotides agree with TRBD2. The TCR originated in a woman in her late teens or twenties with glioma. The sequenced sample was PBMCs, obtained from a glioma patient whose treatment included an IDH1 peptide vaccine. The CDR3 sequence: CASSLGGTSAGELFF. CDR3 in DNA: TGTGCCAGCAGCTTAGGTGGGACTAGCGCCGGGGAGCTGTTTTTT.